This TCR beta chain was recorded in a study of T cell repertoires in cytomegalovirus infection. Study overall: TCR beta signatures that were public indicated CMV infection and matching HLA type.

TCRdb re-derived calls from the reads in MiXCR, one entry per CDR3 protein. The sample contains 830,000 or so distinct CDR3 sequences, approximately 32% of which appear only once. Trimming stripped 4 bases from V and 3 bases from J, with 11 bases between. The CDR3 covers 14 residues. Germline CDR1 SGHNT, CDR2 YYREEE (reference sequence). In its sample, this clonotype was seen a few times. What it binds is not known. Sequencing was performed on cultured CD8+ T cells from PBMCs, taken from culture after CMV antigen stimulation. The chain has TRBV5-4 and TRBJ1-3; D may be TRBD1 (6 bases). This TCR was sampled from a human donor in good health (CMV status not recorded). Some clones in this sample may be carry-over from other donors' samples. The CDR3 bases are TGTGCCAGCAGCCGCGCAGGGGATGGAAACACCATATATTTT. It codes for CASSRAGDGNTIYF.